One sample yielded the 2 T cell receptor beta chains listed below, sequenced in a study of CD8 T cells in Susac syndrome. With random hexamers, about 0.5 to 1 ug RNA was reverse transcribed. MiXCR was run by TCRdb on the immunoSEQ multiplex PCR reads, yielding one entry per CDR3 protein. The table lists around 190,000 distinct CDR3 sequences, about 94% of them singletons. Sequencing used CD4+ T cells from PBMCs. The receptors derive from a human donor in good health.

This rearrangement joins TRBV6-6 to TRBJ1-1; no reliable D call. There are 13 residues in the CDR3. The V end lost 8 bases, the J end lost 1 base, and 11 bases lay between the germline ends. Germline V gives CDR1 MNHNY, CDR2 SVGAGI (reference sequence). Written as DNA, the CDR3 is TGTGCCAGCGCCAGCCTAGGGAACACTGAAGCTTTCTTT. It specifies CASASLGNTEAFF.

This clonotype was counted between two and nine times. The chain combines TRBV3-1 with TRBJ2-7, with D maybe TRBD1 (6 bases). This CDR3 region has 14 residues. CDR1 and CDR2 from the germline V gene are LGHDT and YNNKEL (reference sequence). Between the trimmed V and J ends, which lost 1 base and 7 bases, there was a span of 14 bases. The DNA for the CDR3 is TGTGCCAGCAGCCAAGTATGGGACATTGAGGAGCAGTACTTC. Translated: CASSQVWDIEEQYF.